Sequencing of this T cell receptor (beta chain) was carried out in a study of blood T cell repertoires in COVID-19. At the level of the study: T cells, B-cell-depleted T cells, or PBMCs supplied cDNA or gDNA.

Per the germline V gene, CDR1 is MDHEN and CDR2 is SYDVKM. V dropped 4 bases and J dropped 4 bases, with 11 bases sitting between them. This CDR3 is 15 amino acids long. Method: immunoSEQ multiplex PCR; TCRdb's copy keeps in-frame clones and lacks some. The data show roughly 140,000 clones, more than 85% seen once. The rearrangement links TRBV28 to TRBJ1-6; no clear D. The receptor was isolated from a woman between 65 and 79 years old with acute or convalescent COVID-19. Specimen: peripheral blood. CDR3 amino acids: CASSSPPGYNSPLHF. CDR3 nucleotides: TGTGCCAGCAGTTCCCCCCCGGGTTATAATTCACCCCTCCACTTT.